One sample yielded the 22 T cell receptor beta chains listed below, sequenced in a study of T-cell reconstitution after alpha-beta-depleted transplantation in children. The library targeted TCRbeta and was prepared with unique molecular identifiers. TCRdb processed the PCR reads anew with MiXCR; each CDR3 protein has one entry. The sample holds fewer than 350,000 distinct CDR3 sequences, around a tenth seen once. This sample comprised peripheral blood, obtained 180 days after TCRalphabeta/CD19-depleted stem cell transplant. These receptors all stem from a male patient between 2 and 10 years old who had a stem cell transplant for chronic granulomatous disease, so the T cells may come from the graft donor.

The sample holds many counts of this clonotype. The V gene is TRBV7-2, the J gene TRBJ2-1, with 9 positions matching TRBD2. The ends lost 1 base at V and 14 bases at J; junction bases unmatched: 9. Germline values: CDR1 SGHTA, CDR2 FQGNSA. CDR3 length equals 14 residues. The CDR3 spells CASSLESSGRDEFF. The CDR3 DNA reads TGTGCCAGCAGCTTAGAGAGTAGCGGGAGAGATGAGTTCTTC.

This clonotype was seen ten or more times. This chain links TRBV29-1 with TRBJ2-1; 14 bases line up with TRBD2. The CDR3 covers 15 residues. Germline assignment: CDR1 SQVTM and CDR2 ANQGSEA. The V segment lost 7 bases and the J segment 7 bases; nucleotides outside the gene matches: 9. The CDR3 loop reads CSGRLAGGPGNEQFF. In DNA form, the CDR3 reads TGCAGCGGCAGACTAGCGGGAGGGCCTGGGAATGAGCAGTTCTTC.

Ten or more counts support this clonotype. The rearrangement links TRBV7-3 to TRBJ2-2, with 9 bases fitting TRBD2. The V segment lost 6 bases and the J segment 5 bases; nucleotides outside the gene matches: 13. Germline V gives CDR1 SGHTA, CDR2 FQGTGA. This CDR3 is 17 amino acids long. CDR3 coding DNA: TGTGCCAGCAGTCTATGGATAGCGGGAGAGGGGACCGGGGAGCTGTTTTTT. The encoded protein is CASSLWIAGEGTGELFF.

This clonotype was seen repeatedly, ten times or more. The CDR3 nucleotides are TGCGCCAGCAGCCGGAAGGACAGGAAGCCGCAAGAGACCCAGTACTTC. Protein sequence: CASSRKDRKPQETQYF. The chain recombines TRBV4-3 with TRBJ2-5, with 7 bases matching TRBD1. The CDR3 is 16 residues long. Germline V gene data show CDR1 as LGHNA and CDR2 as YSLEER. Trimming cost V 4 bases and J 2 bases; bases outside gene matches: 10.

This clonotype was observed many times. The chain uses TRBV20-1 and TRBJ2-7; 9 bases match TRBD2. The germline V gene encodes CDR1 DFQATT and CDR2 SNEGSKA (reference sequence). The CDR3 length is 15 residues. V gave up 1 base and J gave up 5 bases; unmatched junction bases: 9. This chain's CDR3 is CSARGRVAGAHEQYF. Written as DNA, the CDR3 is TGCAGTGCTAGAGGCCGGGTAGCGGGAGCCCACGAGCAGTACTTC.

This clonotype appeared many times. The chain couples TRBV20-1 to TRBJ2-5; TRBD1 matches 11 bases. The CDR3 spans 16 residues. Germline trimming cut 5 bases from V and 4 bases from J; bases unmatched to any gene: 12. In germline, CDR1 is DFQATT, CDR2 SNEGSKA (reference sequence). CDR3 in amino acids: CSAFAGTGGFGETQYF. The DNA for the CDR3 is TGCAGTGCTTTCGCTGGGACAGGGGGTTTTGGAGAGACCCAGTACTTC.

This clonotype appeared many times. The chain joins TRBV7-7 to TRBJ2-5; 7 nucleotides align to TRBD2. The CDR3 runs to 15 residues. Looked up from germline, CDR1 is SSHAT and CDR2 is FNYEAQ (reference sequence). J was trimmed by 5 bases and V by 3 bases; bases with no gene match: 9. CDR3 in DNA: TGTGCCAGCAGCTTGACCGGGACTACCTTTGAGACCCAGTACTTC. Translating it yields CASSLTGTTFETQYF. Supplemented by reference TRBV7-7 and TRBJ2-5, the full variable domain reads GAGVSQSPRYKVTKRGQDVTLRCDPISSHATLYWYQQALGQGPEFLTYFNYEAQPDKSGLPSDRFSAERPEGSISTLTIQRTEQRDSAMYRCASSLTGTTFETQYFGPGTRLLVL.

This clonotype appeared many times. The V and J genes are TRBV5-1 and TRBJ2-3; D ambiguous. CDR1 SGHRS and CDR2 YFSETQ come from the germline V gene. The V gene lost 2 bases and the J gene lost 0 bases, with 10 bases spanning the gap. The CDR3 runs to 15 residues. The DNA for the CDR3 is TGCGCCAGCAGCTTTCAGGATCCAAGCACAGATACGCAGTATTTT. As protein: CASSFQDPSTDTQYF.

This clonotype was picked up many times. V is TRBV20-1 and J is TRBJ2-1; 8 bases fit TRBD2. The CDR3 has 13 residues. CDR1 and CDR2 (germline): DFQATT, SNEGSKA (reference sequence). Trimming at V came to 6 bases and at J to 6 bases, leaving 7 bases not matched to a gene. CDR3 DNA sequence: TGCAGTGCCACACTCAGCGGGGGCAATGAGCAGTTCTTC. It is translated as CSATLSGGNEQFF.

This clonotype was counted at least ten times. The chain has TRBV4-3 and TRBJ2-3, with unresolved D. The CDR3 runs 16 residues. V lost 1 base and J lost 0, with 11 bases in between. CDR1 and CDR2 (germline): LGHNA, YSLEER. For the CDR3, the DNA is TGCGCCAGCAGCCAAGCCCGGATATCTAGCACAGATACGCAGTATTTT. Its translation is CASSQARISSTDTQYF.

At least ten counts were recorded for this clonotype. The chain employs TRBV28 and TRBJ1-2, with 7 positions matching TRBD1. Germline lookup yields CDR1 MDHEN and CDR2 SYDVKM. Trimming removed 5 bases from V and 2 bases from J; junction bases left unmatched: 2. This CDR3 is built from 13 residues. In DNA, the CDR3 is TGTGCCAGCAGTCTACAGGGGAACTATGGCTACACCTTC. Residues: CASSLQGNYGYTF.

This clonotype appeared many times. V is TRBV12-3 or TRBV12-4 and J is TRBJ2-2; D is uncertain. This CDR3 is 15 amino acids long. Trimming cost V 6 bases and J 2 bases, with 13 bases left between them. For the CDR3, the DNA is TGTGCCAGCAGCCTACACACCCTTAACACCGGGGAGCTGTTTTTT. As protein: CASSLHTLNTGELFF.

This clonotype was seen ten or more times. The chain employs TRBV9 and TRBJ2-2, with D hard to call. Germline assignment: CDR1 SGDLS and CDR2 YYNGEE. The V gene lost 4 bases and the J gene lost 2 bases, with 9 bases spanning the gap. CDR3 length: 14 amino acids. The CDR3 DNA reads TGTGCCAGCAGCACCATGGTTAACACCGGGGAGCTGTTTTTT. This gives the protein CASSTMVNTGELFF.

This clonotype was seen at least ten times. The chain employs TRBV28 and TRBJ2-5; D remains unclear. CDR1 is MDHEN and CDR2 is SYDVKM in the germline V gene. The CDR3 runs 13 residues. V lost 3 bases and J lost 5, with 10 bases in between. DNA for the CDR3: TGTGCCAGCAGTTTTATCCGAGTGGAGACCCAGTACTTC. It yields the protein CASSFIRVETQYF.

In this sample, this clonotype turned up many times. V gene TRBV5-1 combines with J gene TRBJ2-1; D is uncertain. CDR3 size: 14 residues. Trimming stripped 0 bases from V and 1 base from J, with 5 bases between. Germline V lookup: CDR1 SGHRS, CDR2 YFSETQ. CDR3 protein: CASSLDASYNEQFF. The CDR3 DNA sequence: TGCGCCAGCAGCTTGGACGCGTCCTACAATGAGCAGTTCTTC.

This clonotype was recorded many times. The J gene is TRBJ1-4, the V gene TRBV25-1, with D hard to call. Germline V lookup: CDR1 MGHDK, CDR2 SYGVNS. The germline V and J ends were trimmed by 4 bases and 0 bases, with 3 bases remaining between them. The CDR3 runs to 13 residues. CDR3 in DNA: TGTGCCAGCAGTGCCTCAACTAATGAAAAACTGTTTTTT. Residues: CASSASTNEKLFF.

On this clonotype itself: Since a much larger clone is just one base distant, this may be a read error. This chain uses TRBV7-3 with TRBJ2-7; D possibly corresponds to TRBD2 (6 bases). CDR3 length equals 15 residues. Germline V CDR1 and CDR2: SGHTA, FQGTGA. CDR3 DNA sequence: TGTGCCAGCAGCCGAGACGGGGGTGCCTCCTACGAGCAGGACTTC. Protein product: CASSRDGGASYEQDF. The variable domain in full, with the rest retrieved from reference TRBV7-3 and TRBJ2-7, is GAGVSQTPSNKVTEKGKYVELRCDPISGHTALYWYRQSLGQGPEFLIYFQGTGAADDSGLPNDRFFAVRPEGSVSTLKIQRTERGDSAVYLCASSRDGGASYEQDFGPGTRLTVT.

This clonotype came up many times. V is TRBV5-1 and J is TRBJ2-2; TRBD2 matches 8 bases. This CDR3 is 17 amino acids long. After removal of 3 bases from V and 4 bases from J, the junction contained 11 bases not matched to a gene. From germline, CDR1 is SGHRS and CDR2 YFSETQ. The CDR3 protein is CASSSGAAGGSTGELFF. The CDR3, as DNA: TGCGCCAGCAGCTCGGGAGCGGCGGGGGGAAGCACCGGGGAGCTGTTTTTT.

This clonotype was observed at least ten times. The V gene is TRBV10-3, the J gene TRBJ2-5, with D unresolved. The CDR3 has 11 amino acids. Trimming removed 3 bases from V and 1 base from J, with 0 bases in between. Germline-derived CDR1 and CDR2 are ENHRY and SYGVKD. CDR3 sequence (DNA): TGTGCCATCAGTGACCAAGAGACCCAGTACTTC. Protein: CAISDQETQYF.

This clonotype has at least ten counts. J is TRBJ2-2 and V is TRBV9, with 14 bases identical to TRBD2. The J segment lost 4 bases and the V segment lost 0 bases, leaving 8 bases of the junction unmatched. Germline CDR1 and CDR2: SGDLS and YYNGEE. The CDR3 is 19 amino acids. The CDR3 sequence: CASSVDREGLAGVTGELFF. The CDR3 DNA follows: TGTGCCAGCAGCGTAGATCGTGAGGGACTAGCGGGAGTCACCGGGGAGCTGTTTTTT.

This clonotype has only one observation. This may be a read error: a much more frequent sequence differs by one nucleotide. The V call is TRBV19, the J call TRBJ1-2; D is perhaps TRBD1 (5 bases). The germline CDR1 and CDR2 sequences are LNHDA and SQIVND (reference sequence). The CDR3 spans 12 residues. The CDR3: CASKEGNYGNTF. The CDR3 nucleotides read TGTGCCAGTAAAGAGGGGAACTATGGCAACACCTTC.

At least ten counts were recorded for this clonotype. The chain recombines TRBV7-2 with TRBJ2-7; D not resolved. This CDR3 region has 12 residues. The V gene lost 1 base and the J gene lost 6 bases, with 7 bases spanning the gap. The germline V gene encodes CDR1 SGHTA and CDR2 FQGNSA. CDR3 sequence reads: CASSLGASEQYF. CDR3 sequence (DNA): TGTGCCAGCAGCTTAGGGGCTAGCGAGCAGTACTTC.